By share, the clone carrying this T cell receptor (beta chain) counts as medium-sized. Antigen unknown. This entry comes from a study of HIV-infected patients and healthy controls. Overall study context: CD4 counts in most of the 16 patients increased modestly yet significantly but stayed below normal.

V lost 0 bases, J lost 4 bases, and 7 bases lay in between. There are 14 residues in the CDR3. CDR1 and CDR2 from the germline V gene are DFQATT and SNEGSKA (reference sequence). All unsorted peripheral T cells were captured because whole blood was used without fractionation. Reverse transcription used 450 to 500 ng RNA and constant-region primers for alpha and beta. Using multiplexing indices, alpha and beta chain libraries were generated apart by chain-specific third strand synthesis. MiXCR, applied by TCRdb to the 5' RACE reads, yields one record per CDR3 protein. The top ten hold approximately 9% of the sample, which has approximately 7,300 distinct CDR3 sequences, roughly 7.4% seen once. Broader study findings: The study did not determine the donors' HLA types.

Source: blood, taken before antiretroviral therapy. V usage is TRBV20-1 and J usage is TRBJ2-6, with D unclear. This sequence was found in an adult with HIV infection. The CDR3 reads CSAREGYGANVLTF. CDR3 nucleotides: TGCAGTGCTAGAGAGGGGTACGGGGCCAACGTCCTGACTTTC.